What follows describes a single TCR beta chain. Antigen: not known. The record originates from a study of T cell responses to AZD1222 COVID-19 vaccine. Study summary: Second doses were pooled across both intervals (about 4 or about 12 weeks). Study-level points and caveats: Variant regions that are unmutated are reportedly the target of nearly half of spike-specific TCRs.

CDR1 and CDR2 from the germline V gene are WSHSY and SAAADI. The CDR3 spans 15 residues. Trimming shortened V by 4 bases and J by 6 bases, and 16 bases separated the two germline ends. Data came from immunoSEQ multiplex PCR; TCRdb stores just in-frame clones and leaves some out. The sample has about 140,000 clones, 80% to 90% seen once; the top ten hold about 1.5%. This sequence was found in an adult in good health. The J gene is TRBJ1-5, the V gene TRBV10-2; D may be TRBD1 (6 bases). The sample was peripheral blood, taken on day 0 of AZD1222 vaccination. The CDR3 protein is CASSGGRREGQPQHF. The CDR3 DNA follows: TGCGCCAGCAGTGGGGGGCGCAGGGAGGGTCAGCCCCAGCATTTT.